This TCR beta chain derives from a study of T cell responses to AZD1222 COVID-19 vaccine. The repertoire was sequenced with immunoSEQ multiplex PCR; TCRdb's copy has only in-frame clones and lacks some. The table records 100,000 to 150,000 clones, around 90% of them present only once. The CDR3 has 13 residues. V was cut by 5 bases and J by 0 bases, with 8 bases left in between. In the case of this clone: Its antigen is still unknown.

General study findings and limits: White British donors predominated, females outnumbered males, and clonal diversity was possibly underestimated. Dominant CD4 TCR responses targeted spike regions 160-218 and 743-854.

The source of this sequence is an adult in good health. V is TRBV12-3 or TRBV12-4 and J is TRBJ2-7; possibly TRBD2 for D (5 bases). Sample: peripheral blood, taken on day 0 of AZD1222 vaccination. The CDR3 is CASSRGSSYEQYF. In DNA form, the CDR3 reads TGTGCCAGCAGTCGGGGTAGCTCCTACGAGCAGTACTTC.